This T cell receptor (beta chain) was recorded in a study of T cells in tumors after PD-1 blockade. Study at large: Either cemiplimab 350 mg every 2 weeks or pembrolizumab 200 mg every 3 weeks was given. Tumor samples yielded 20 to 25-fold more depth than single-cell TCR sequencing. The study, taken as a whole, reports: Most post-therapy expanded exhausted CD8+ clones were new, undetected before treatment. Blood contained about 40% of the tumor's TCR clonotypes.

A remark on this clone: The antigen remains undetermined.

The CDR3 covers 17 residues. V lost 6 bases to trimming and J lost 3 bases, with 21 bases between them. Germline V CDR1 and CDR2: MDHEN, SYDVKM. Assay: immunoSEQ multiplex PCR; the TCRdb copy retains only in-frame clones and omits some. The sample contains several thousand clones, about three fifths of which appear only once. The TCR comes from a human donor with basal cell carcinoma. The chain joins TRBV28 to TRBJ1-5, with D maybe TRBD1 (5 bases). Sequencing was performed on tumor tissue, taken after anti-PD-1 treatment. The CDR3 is CASSFPQARDPNQPQHF. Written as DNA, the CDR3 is TGTGCCAGCAGCTTCCCCCAGGCAAGGGACCCCAATCAGCCCCAGCATTTT.